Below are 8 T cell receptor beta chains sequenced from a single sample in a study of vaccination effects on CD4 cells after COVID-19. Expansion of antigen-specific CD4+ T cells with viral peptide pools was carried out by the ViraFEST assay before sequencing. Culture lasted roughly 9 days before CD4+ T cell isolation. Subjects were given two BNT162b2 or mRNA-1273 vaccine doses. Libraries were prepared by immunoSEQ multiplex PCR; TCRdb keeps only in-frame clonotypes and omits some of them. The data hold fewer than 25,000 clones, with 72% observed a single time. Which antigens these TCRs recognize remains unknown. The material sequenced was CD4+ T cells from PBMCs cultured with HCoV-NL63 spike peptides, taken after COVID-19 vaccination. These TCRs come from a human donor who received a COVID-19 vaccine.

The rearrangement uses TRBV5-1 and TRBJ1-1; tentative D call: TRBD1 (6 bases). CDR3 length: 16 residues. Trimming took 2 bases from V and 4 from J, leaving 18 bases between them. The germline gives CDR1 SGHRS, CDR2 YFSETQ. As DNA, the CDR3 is TGCGCCAGCAGCTTTGAACCCACAGGGTCGGGCACTGAAGCTTTCTTT. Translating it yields CASSFEPTGSGTEAFF.

CDR3: CASSFNPKETQYF. The CDR3 region has the DNA TGTGCCAGCAGTTTTAATCCGAAAGAGACCCAGTACTTC. This chain uses TRBV27 with TRBJ2-5; D uncertain. Germline CDR1 MNHEY, CDR2 SMNVEV (reference sequence). The V end lost 3 bases, the J end lost 3 bases, and 8 bases lay between the germline ends. The CDR3 sequence is 13 residues long.

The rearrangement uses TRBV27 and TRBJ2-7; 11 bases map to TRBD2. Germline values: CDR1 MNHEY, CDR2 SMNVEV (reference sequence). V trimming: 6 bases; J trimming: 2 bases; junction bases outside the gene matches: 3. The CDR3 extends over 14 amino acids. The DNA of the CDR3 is TGTGCCAGCAGGGGACTAGCGGCGGCCTACGAGCAGTACTTC. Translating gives CASRGLAAAYEQYF.

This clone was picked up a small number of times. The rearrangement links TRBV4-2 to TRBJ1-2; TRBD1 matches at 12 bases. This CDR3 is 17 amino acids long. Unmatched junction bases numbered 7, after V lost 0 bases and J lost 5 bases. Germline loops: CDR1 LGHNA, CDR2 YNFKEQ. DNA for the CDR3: TGTGCCAGCAGCCAAGATGGGACAGGGGGCGCGACTTATGGCTACACCTTC. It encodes CASSQDGTGGATYGYTF.

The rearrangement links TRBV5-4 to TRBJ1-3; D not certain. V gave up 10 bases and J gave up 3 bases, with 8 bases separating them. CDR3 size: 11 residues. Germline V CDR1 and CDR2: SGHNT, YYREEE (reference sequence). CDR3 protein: CAQGSGNTIYF. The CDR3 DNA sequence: TGTGCCCAAGGGAGTGGAAACACCATATATTTT.

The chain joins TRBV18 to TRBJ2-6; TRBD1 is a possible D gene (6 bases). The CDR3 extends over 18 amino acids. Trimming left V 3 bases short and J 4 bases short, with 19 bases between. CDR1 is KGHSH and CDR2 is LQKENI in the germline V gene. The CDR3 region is CASSPIQGISYGANVLTF. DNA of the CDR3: TGTGCCAGCTCACCGATACAGGGAATTTCGTACGGGGCCAACGTCCTGACTTTC.

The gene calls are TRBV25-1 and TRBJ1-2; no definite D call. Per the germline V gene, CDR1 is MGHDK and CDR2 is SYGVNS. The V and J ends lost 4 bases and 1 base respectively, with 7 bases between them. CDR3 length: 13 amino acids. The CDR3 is CASSVAVNYGYTF. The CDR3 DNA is TGTGCCAGCAGTGTCGCAGTTAACTATGGCTACACCTTC.

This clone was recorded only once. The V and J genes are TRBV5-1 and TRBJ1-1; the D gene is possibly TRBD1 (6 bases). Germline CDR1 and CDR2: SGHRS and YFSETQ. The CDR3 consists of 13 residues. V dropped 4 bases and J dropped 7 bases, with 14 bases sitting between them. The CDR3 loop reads CASSQQGAGEAFF. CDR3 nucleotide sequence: TGCGCCAGCAGCCAACAGGGTGCAGGTGAAGCTTTCTTT.